Sequencing of this TCR beta chain was carried out in a study of T-cell reconstitution after alpha-beta-depleted transplantation in children. Study outcomes and limitations: TCRbeta diversity was high at day 60 in some patients (a result of surviving recipient T cells and thymic progenitors). After transplant, at about two months, alpha-beta T cells were reportedly derived from several hundred expanded graft clones. T-cell counts and diversity at one year following transplant were attributed mainly to newly produced T cells.

Germline V gene lookup returns CDR1 SGHAT and CDR2 FQDESV (reference sequence). Trimming at V came to 5 bases and at J to 4 bases, leaving 6 bases not matched to a gene. CDR3 size: 16 residues. For TCRbeta, the library was prepared with unique molecular identifiers. TCRdb re-analysed the PCR reads in MiXCR, keeping a single row per CDR3 protein. The table records approximately 170,000 distinct CDR3 sequences, approximately 12% of them present only once. Note on this clonotype: Its antigen remains unknown.

The rearrangement uses TRBV11-1 and TRBJ1-4, with 11 bases aligning to TRBD1. The material was PBMCs, obtained before TCRalphabeta/CD19-depleted stem cell transplant. This TCR was sampled from a boy aged 2-9 years with acute myeloid leukemia, due to receive a stem cell transplant. The CDR3 sequence is CASSPRTGGLNEKLFF. The CDR3 coding sequence is TGTGCCAGCAGCCCTCGGACAGGGGGCCTTAATGAAAAACTGTTTTTT.